These T cell receptor beta chains were read from a single sample in a study of somatic mutations in cytotoxic T cells in rheumatoid arthritis. Some clones are missing from TCRdb's copy, which holds only in-frame ones; the method was immunoSEQ multiplex PCR. Here the sample spans about 4,200 clones, around 70% being singletons. Sequenced material: CD8+ T cells sorted from blood. These receptors were taken from an adult with rheumatoid arthritis. CDR3s include the opening cysteine and the closing phenylalanine or tryptophan. The order of the fields is CDR3 length, clone size, J gene, V gene, D gene, CDR3 protein, CDR3 DNA. The D gene is left open where the match is weak. Some rows mark clone size as missing; the rest say once, few, many or name a class of expanded clone.

len: 13
abundance: -
j_gene: TRBJ2-7
v_gene: TRBV4-3
d_gene: -
CDR3aa: CASSQGGSYEQYF
CDR3nt: TGCGCCAGCAGCCAAGGTGGATCCTACGAGCAGTACTTC

len: 14
abundance: few
j_gene: TRBJ2-7
v_gene: TRBV7-8
d_gene: TRBD1
CDR3aa: CASSLMGTVYEQYF
CDR3nt: TGTGCCAGCAGCTTGATGGGGACAGTCTACGAGCAGTACTTC

len: 14
abundance: -
j_gene: TRBJ2-3
v_gene: TRBV19
d_gene: -
CDR3aa: CASSLGPPPDTQYF
CDR3nt: TGTGCCAGTAGTCTCGGTCCACCGCCAGATACGCAGTATTTT

len: 14
abundance: -
j_gene: TRBJ1-2
v_gene: TRBV7-9
d_gene: -
CDR3aa: CASSLEEGNYGYTF
CDR3nt: TGTGCCAGCAGCTTAGAGGAGGGAAACTATGGCTACACCTTC

len: 13
abundance: -
j_gene: TRBJ1-6
v_gene: TRBV5-6
d_gene: -
CDR3aa: CASSAGTGGPLHF
CDR3nt: TGTGCCAGCAGCGCAGGGACGGGGGGACCCCTCCACTTT

len: 15
abundance: -
j_gene: TRBJ2-7
v_gene: TRBV2
d_gene: TRBD1
CDR3aa: CASSGPGTGGYEQYF
CDR3nt: TGTGCCAGCAGTGGCCCAGGGACAGGGGGCTACGAGCAGTACTTC

len: 15
abundance: few
j_gene: TRBJ2-5
v_gene: TRBV7-6
d_gene: -
CDR3aa: CASSLDTGDQETQYF
CDR3nt: TGTGCCAGCAGCTTAGACACGGGGGACCAAGAGACCCAGTACTTC

len: 12
abundance: -
j_gene: TRBJ1-1
v_gene: TRBV5-1
d_gene: TRBD1
CDR3aa: CASSPETGEAFF
CDR3nt: TGCGCCAGCAGCCCCGAGACAGGGGAAGCTTTCTTT

len: 16
abundance: -
j_gene: TRBJ1-6
v_gene: TRBV5-6
d_gene: TRBD1
CDR3aa: CASSEQGAAYNSPLHF
CDR3nt: TGTGCCAGCAGCGAACAGGGGGCTGCCTATAATTCACCCCTCCACTTT

len: 16
abundance: few
j_gene: TRBJ2-3
v_gene: TRBV7-9
d_gene: -
CDR3aa: CASSGLGKRGEDTQYF
CDR3nt: TGTGCCAGCAGCGGCCTCGGCAAACGGGGTGAAGATACGCAGTATTTT

len: 15
abundance: -
j_gene: TRBJ1-5
v_gene: TRBV4-3
d_gene: TRBD1
CDR3aa: CAGSQVTGFSQPQHF
CDR3nt: TGCGCCGGCAGCCAAGTGACAGGGTTTTCTCAGCCCCAGCATTTT

len: 16
abundance: -
j_gene: TRBJ1-1
v_gene: TRBV9
d_gene: -
CDR3aa: CASSVVTVTGNTEAFF
CDR3nt: TGTGCCAGCAGCGTAGTTACAGTCACGGGTAACACTGAAGCTTTCTTT

len: 15
abundance: -
j_gene: TRBJ1-3
v_gene: TRBV5-4
d_gene: -
CDR3aa: CASSLTGRSGNTIYF
CDR3nt: TGTGCCAGCAGCTTGACAGGGCGCTCTGGAAACACCATATATTTT

len: 12
abundance: -
j_gene: TRBJ1-1
v_gene: TRBV4-2
d_gene: TRBD1
CDR3aa: CASSPRQGEAFF
CDR3nt: TGTGCCAGCAGCCCGCGACAGGGTGAAGCTTTCTTT

len: 13
abundance: -
j_gene: TRBJ2-7
v_gene: TRBV4-1
d_gene: -
CDR3aa: CASSQDQGYEQYF
CDR3nt: TGCGCCAGCAGCCAAGACCAGGGTTACGAGCAGTACTTC

len: 11
abundance: -
j_gene: TRBJ1-4
v_gene: TRBV5-6
d_gene: -
CDR3aa: CASSLGEKLFF
CDR3nt: TGTGCCAGCAGCTTGGGGGAAAAACTGTTTTTT

len: 14
abundance: few
j_gene: TRBJ2-7
v_gene: TRBV9
d_gene: -
CDR3aa: CASSVGSDDYEQYF
CDR3nt: TGTGCCAGCAGCGTAGGGTCAGACGACTACGAGCAGTACTTC

len: 16
abundance: -
j_gene: TRBJ2-6
v_gene: TRBV6-4
d_gene: -
CDR3aa: CASSATQGPGANVLTF
CDR3nt: TGTGCCAGCAGCGCAACTCAGGGGCCCGGGGCCAACGTCCTGACTTTC

len: 13
abundance: few
j_gene: TRBJ2-7
v_gene: TRBV7-9
d_gene: -
CDR3aa: CASSRGVVYEQYF
CDR3nt: TGTGCCAGCAGCCGCGGAGTGGTCTACGAGCAGTACTTC

len: 17
abundance: few
j_gene: TRBJ2-2
v_gene: TRBV4-1
d_gene: TRBD1
CDR3aa: CASSQGLFRGPTGELFF
CDR3nt: TGCGCCAGCAGCCAAGGATTGTTTAGGGGGCCCACCGGGGAGCTGTTTTTT

len: 16
abundance: -
j_gene: TRBJ2-1
v_gene: TRBV4-1
d_gene: -
CDR3aa: CASSQGPGRTLGEQFF
CDR3nt: TGCGCCAGCAGCCAAGGGCCCGGAAGAACGTTGGGTGAGCAGTTCTTC

len: 15
abundance: -
j_gene: TRBJ2-3
v_gene: TRBV7-2
d_gene: TRBD1
CDR3aa: CASSLTGGRTDTQYF
CDR3nt: TGTGCCAGCAGCCTGACAGGGGGCAGAACAGATACGCAGTATTTT

len: 16
abundance: -
j_gene: TRBJ2-1
v_gene: TRBV27
d_gene: TRBD2
CDR3aa: CASSLGGAGDYNEQFF
CDR3nt: TGTGCCAGCAGTTTAGGTGGCGCGGGGGACTACAATGAGCAGTTCTTC

len: 12
abundance: -
j_gene: TRBJ2-1
v_gene: TRBV9
d_gene: -
CDR3aa: CASSVEATEQFF
CDR3nt: TGTGCCAGCAGCGTAGAAGCGACGGAGCAGTTCTTC

len: 12
abundance: -
j_gene: TRBJ1-1
v_gene: TRBV5-4
d_gene: -
CDR3aa: CASSLDAGEAFF
CDR3nt: TGTGCCAGCAGCTTGGATGCGGGAGAAGCTTTCTTT

len: 14
abundance: once
j_gene: TRBJ2-3
v_gene: TRBV29-1
d_gene: TRBD2
CDR3aa: CSVEGSGATDTQYF
CDR3nt: TGCAGCGTTGAAGGTAGCGGGGCCACAGATACGCAGTATTTT

len: 12
abundance: few
j_gene: TRBJ2-7
v_gene: TRBV11-1
d_gene: TRBD2
CDR3aa: CASSLGGGEQYF
CDR3nt: TGTGCCAGCAGCTTAGGGGGGGGCGAGCAGTACTTC

len: 13
abundance: medium-sized
j_gene: TRBJ2-7
v_gene: TRBV5-6
d_gene: -
CDR3aa: CASSLAPSLEQYF
CDR3nt: TGTGCCAGCAGCTTGGCACCTTCTCTCGAGCAGTACTTC

len: 18
abundance: few
j_gene: TRBJ1-6
v_gene: TRBV15
d_gene: -
CDR3aa: CATSRDRLGGPYNSPLHF
CDR3nt: TGTGCCACCAGCAGAGATCGGCTAGGGGGTCCCTATAATTCACCCCTCCACTTT

len: 16
abundance: -
j_gene: TRBJ2-1
v_gene: TRBV27
d_gene: -
CDR3aa: CASSFSGLFSYNEQFF
CDR3nt: TGTGCCAGCAGTTTTTCGGGACTCTTCTCCTACAATGAGCAGTTCTTC

len: 10
abundance: -
j_gene: TRBJ1-1
v_gene: TRBV15
d_gene: -
CDR3aa: CATGSGRAFF
CDR3nt: TGTGCCACCGGCTCGGGGAGAGCTTTCTTT

len: 15
abundance: few
j_gene: TRBJ2-7
v_gene: TRBV7-3
d_gene: TRBD2
CDR3aa: CASSILAGGPYEQYF
CDR3nt: TGTGCCAGCAGCATCCTAGCGGGGGGGCCCTACGAGCAGTACTTC

len: 13
abundance: once
j_gene: TRBJ1-1
v_gene: TRBV2
d_gene: -
CDR3aa: CATPDGMNTEAFF
CDR3nt: TGTGCCACTCCAGACGGAATGAACACTGAAGCTTTCTTT

len: 14
abundance: -
j_gene: TRBJ2-7
v_gene: TRBV5-8
d_gene: -
CDR3aa: CASSQVGGRDEQYF
CDR3nt: TGTGCCAGCAGCCAAGTTGGGGGGCGGGACGAGCAGTACTTC

len: 17
abundance: -
j_gene: TRBJ2-1
v_gene: TRBV19
d_gene: TRBD2
CDR3aa: CASSRWTSGLGSNEQFF
CDR3nt: TGTGCCAGTAGCCGGTGGACTAGCGGGTTAGGAAGCAATGAGCAGTTCTTC

len: 14
abundance: -
j_gene: TRBJ2-2
v_gene: TRBV4-1
d_gene: -
CDR3aa: CASSLSGGGGELFF
CDR3nt: TGCGCCAGCAGCCTTTCGGGGGGCGGCGGGGAGCTGTTTTTT

len: 12
abundance: few
j_gene: TRBJ1-1
v_gene: TRBV27
d_gene: -
CDR3aa: CASSLPGRSAFF
CDR3nt: TGTGCCAGCAGTTTACCGGGACGCTCGGCTTTCTTT

len: 15
abundance: medium-sized
j_gene: TRBJ2-5
v_gene: TRBV9
d_gene: TRBD2
CDR3aa: CASNLAGGPGETQYF
CDR3nt: TGTGCCAGCAATTTAGCGGGGGGGCCAGGAGAGACCCAGTACTTC

len: 14
abundance: -
j_gene: TRBJ2-7
v_gene: TRBV7-9
d_gene: TRBD1
CDR3aa: CASSPPRQGYEQYF
CDR3nt: TGTGCCAGCAGCCCCCCCCGACAGGGCTACGAGCAGTACTTC

len: 11
abundance: -
j_gene: TRBJ2-2
v_gene: TRBV7-6
d_gene: -
CDR3aa: CASNQFGELFF
CDR3nt: TGTGCCAGCAATCAGTTCGGGGAGCTGTTTTTT

len: 18
abundance: -
j_gene: TRBJ2-3
v_gene: TRBV9
d_gene: TRBD2
CDR3aa: CASSVGGPAGGPPGTQYF
CDR3nt: TGTGCCAGCAGCGTAGGGGGCCCTGCGGGGGGACCCCCAGGTACGCAGTATTTT

len: 14
abundance: -
j_gene: TRBJ1-5
v_gene: TRBV5-5
d_gene: -
CDR3aa: CASSSDVDNQPQHF
CDR3nt: TGTGCCAGCAGCTCGGACGTTGACAATCAGCCCCAGCATTTT

len: 11
abundance: -
j_gene: TRBJ1-3
v_gene: TRBV20-1
d_gene: -
CDR3aa: CSARDLNTIYF
CDR3nt: TGCAGTGCTAGAGATTTGAACACCATATATTTT

len: 18
abundance: -
j_gene: TRBJ1-5
v_gene: TRBV5-6
d_gene: -
CDR3aa: CASRPVGHGIYSNQPQHF
CDR3nt: TGTGCCAGCCGCCCCGTAGGGCACGGGATCTATAGCAATCAGCCCCAGCATTTT

len: 19
abundance: -
j_gene: TRBJ2-4
v_gene: TRBV18
d_gene: TRBD1
CDR3aa: CASSPPPRQGREAKNIQYF
CDR3nt: TGTGCCAGCTCACCACCGCCTAGACAGGGTAGGGAGGCCAAAAACATTCAGTACTTC

len: 11
abundance: once
j_gene: TRBJ1-5
v_gene: TRBV18
d_gene: -
CDR3aa: CASSWAQPQHF
CDR3nt: TGTGCCAGCTCCTGGGCCCAGCCCCAGCATTTT

len: 11
abundance: few
j_gene: TRBJ1-1
v_gene: TRBV20-1
d_gene: -
CDR3aa: CSARRRNEAFF
CDR3nt: TGCAGTGCTAGAAGGCGGAATGAAGCTTTCTTT

len: 14
abundance: -
j_gene: TRBJ2-7
v_gene: TRBV4-3
d_gene: -
CDR3aa: CASSQERGPYEQYF
CDR3nt: TGCGCCAGCAGCCAAGAGAGGGGCCCATACGAGCAGTACTTC

len: 11
abundance: -
j_gene: TRBJ2-7
v_gene: TRBV7-9
d_gene: -
CDR3aa: CASSRTKEQYF
CDR3nt: TGTGCCAGCAGCCGCACCAAGGAGCAGTACTTC

len: 18
abundance: -
j_gene: TRBJ2-1
v_gene: TRBV4-3
d_gene: -
CDR3aa: CASSPSKGTPSSYNEQFF
CDR3nt: TGCGCCAGCAGCCCCTCTAAGGGGACTCCGAGCTCCTACAATGAGCAGTTCTTC

len: 14
abundance: -
j_gene: TRBJ2-1
v_gene: TRBV4-3
d_gene: -
CDR3aa: CASSQGVSYNEQFF
CDR3nt: TGCGCCAGCAGCCAGGGGGTTTCCTACAATGAGCAGTTCTTC

len: 13
abundance: -
j_gene: TRBJ2-7
v_gene: TRBV4-1
d_gene: -
CDR3aa: CASSQGEVYEQYF
CDR3nt: TGCGCCAGCAGCCAAGGGGAAGTCTACGAGCAGTACTTC

len: 15
abundance: few
j_gene: TRBJ2-7
v_gene: TRBV5-4
d_gene: TRBD1
CDR3aa: CASSSPGQGVYEQYF
CDR3nt: TGTGCCAGCAGCTCACCGGGACAGGGGGTCTACGAGCAGTACTTC

len: 16
abundance: few
j_gene: TRBJ1-4
v_gene: TRBV7-6
d_gene: -
CDR3aa: CASSSGVLDRNEKLFF
CDR3nt: TGTGCCAGCAGCTCAGGGGTTTTGGACAGAAATGAAAAACTGTTTTTT

len: 12
abundance: -
j_gene: TRBJ2-7
v_gene: TRBV7-5
d_gene: -
CDR3aa: CASSLGGGEQYF
CDR3nt: TGTGCCAGCAGCTTAGGGGGGGGCGAGCAGTACTTC

len: 13
abundance: few
j_gene: TRBJ1-2
v_gene: TRBV5-6
d_gene: -
CDR3aa: CASSLARDYGYTF
CDR3nt: TGTGCCAGCAGCTTGGCCAGGGATTATGGCTACACCTTC

len: 12
abundance: -
j_gene: TRBJ1-2
v_gene: TRBV29-1
d_gene: TRBD1
CDR3aa: CSVVRDRDGYTF
CDR3nt: TGCAGCGTCGTCCGGGACAGGGATGGCTACACCTTC

len: 17
abundance: -
j_gene: TRBJ1-3
v_gene: TRBV11-2
d_gene: TRBD1
CDR3aa: CASSFGRDRSSGNTIYF
CDR3nt: TGTGCCAGCAGCTTCGGCCGGGACAGGAGCTCTGGAAACACCATATATTTT

len: 18
abundance: -
j_gene: TRBJ2-3
v_gene: TRBV4-1
d_gene: -
CDR3aa: CASSPKEGGRAGTDTQCF
CDR3nt: TGCGCCAGCAGCCCTAAGGAAGGGGGAAGAGCCGGCACAGATACGCAGTGTTTT

len: 15
abundance: -
j_gene: TRBJ1-2
v_gene: TRBV7-6
d_gene: -
CDR3aa: CASSSRALVHYGYTF
CDR3nt: TGTGCCAGCAGCTCCAGGGCCCTGGTCCACTATGGCTACACCTTC